This TCR beta chain was sequenced for a study of T cell responses to AZD1222 COVID-19 vaccine. General study points: Spike regions recognized by vaccine-associated CD4 TCRs spanned the protein, led by 160-218 and 743-854.

Only a few counts were recorded for this clone. No antigen is known for it. Clones were read by immunoSEQ multiplex PCR, and TCRdb kept only the in-frame ones, dropping some. The sample holds fewer than 50,000 clones, around 82% seen once. The V and J ends lost 1 base and 2 bases, in that order; junction bases with no gene match: 7. The length of the CDR3 is 16 residues. Germline assignment: CDR1 SGHTA and CDR2 FQGNSA. This chain connects TRBV7-2 to TRBJ1-2, with TRBD1 matching over 7 bases. The TCR comes from an adult in good health. The starting material was peripheral blood, obtained on day 0 of AZD1222 vaccination. DNA for the CDR3: TGTGCCAGCAGCTTAGGGGGGGCACAGGGGAACTATGGCTACACCTTC. Translation: CASSLGGAQGNYGYTF.